This TCR beta chain was sequenced during a study of cytomegalovirus exposure and HLA in healthy donors. TCRdb's copy holds only in-frame clones and misses some; the assay was immunoSEQ multiplex PCR. The data show 76,000 or so clones, with approximately 94% seen just once and approximately 3.4% held by the top ten. Germline assignment: CDR1 SGHAT and CDR2 FQDESV (reference sequence). The CDR3 spans 16 residues. V lost 3 bases and J lost 2; bases outside the gene matches: 6. This TCR came from a woman younger than 30 in good health and CMV-seropositive. Sequenced: PBMCs. The chain uses TRBV11-1 and TRBJ2-7; 11 bases are a match to TRBD1. The CDR3 is CASSFGDRGIPYEQYF. The CDR3 DNA is TGTGCCAGCAGCTTCGGGGACAGGGGGATCCCCTACGAGCAGTACTTC.